The 18 T cell receptor beta chains in this list originate from one sample, sequenced in a study of T-cell reconstitution after alpha-beta-depleted transplantation in children. Molecular barcoding with unique molecular identifiers was used for the TCRbeta library. TCRdb redid the calling of the PCR reads with MiXCR, one entry per CDR3 protein. The table includes roughly 790,000 distinct CDR3 sequences, approximately 15% detected once. Source: PBMCs, mostly from graft donor cells, taken 360 days after TCRalphabeta/CD19-depleted stem cell transplant. The receptors originated from a male patient younger than 18 who had a stem cell transplant for acute lymphoblastic leukemia, so the T cells may come from the graft donor.

The rearrangement joins TRBV7-3 to TRBJ1-2, with D possibly TRBD1 on 6 matching bases. V gave up 9 bases and J gave up 4 bases, with 15 bases separating them. Germline values: CDR1 SGHTA, CDR2 FQGTGA. CDR3 length: 13 amino acids. The CDR3 region is CARGAGLLYGYTF. The CDR3 DNA is TGTGCCAGGGGGGCGGGTCTCCTCTATGGCTACACCTTC.

This clonotype was counted between two and nine times. The V and J genes are TRBV27 and TRBJ2-3, with 11 bases lining up with TRBD2. V lost 4 bases and J lost 4; bases outside the gene matches: 10. CDR1 is MNHEY, CDR2 SMNVEV, per germline (reference sequence). The CDR3 has 17 amino acids. Here the CDR3 reads CASSSGTSGLRADTQYF. In DNA form, the CDR3 reads TGTGCCAGCAGTTCCGGGACTAGCGGACTACGGGCAGATACGCAGTATTTT.

The gene calls are TRBV5-6 and TRBJ2-3, with D possibly being TRBD2 (5 bases). The germline V gene has CDR1 SGHDT and CDR2 YYEEEE. Trimming left V 7 bases short and J 2 bases short, with 17 bases between. This CDR3 contains 15 residues. The CDR3 DNA reads TGTGCCAGCGCGGACTGGTACACAATCACAGATACGCAGTATTTT. It yields the protein CASADWYTITDTQYF.

This clonotype was detected only a few times. The V call is TRBV11-2, the J call TRBJ2-7; D unclear. Trimming stripped 1 base from V and 2 bases from J, with 9 bases between. CDR3 length equals 14 residues. Germline V gene lookup returns CDR1 SGHAT and CDR2 FQNNGV. This CDR3 is CASSLARFAYEQYF. CDR3 coding DNA: TGTGCCAGCAGCTTAGCGCGGTTTGCCTACGAGCAGTACTTC.

This chain joins TRBV12-3 or TRBV12-4 and TRBJ2-4; 11 nucleotides agree with TRBD1. V dropped 5 bases and J dropped 7; count of bases not matched to a gene: 10. CDR3 length: 16 amino acids. CDR3 sequence: CASSPWTGGDQNIQYF. The CDR3 DNA reads TGTGCCAGCAGTCCCTGGACAGGGGGCGATCAGAACATTCAGTACTTC.

This sequence joins TRBV27 and TRBJ1-2, with TRBD1 matching 8 bases. The CDR3 is 15 residues long. Trimming cost V 2 bases and J 4 bases; bases outside gene matches: 6. From germline, CDR1 is MNHEY and CDR2 SMNVEV (reference sequence). The CDR3 spells CASSLVAQGGYGYTF. The CDR3 bases are TGTGCCAGCAGTTTAGTGGCACAGGGGGGCTATGGCTACACCTTC.

The genes are TRBV7-6 and TRBJ1-4, with TRBD1 as a possible D gene (5 bases). The CDR3 totals 15 residues. V gave up 0 bases and J gave up 8 bases, with 13 bases separating them. Germline V gene data show CDR1 as SGHVS and CDR2 as FNYEAQ. The CDR3 sequence is CASSLAWGWKEKLFF. The CDR3 region has the DNA TGTGCCAGCAGCTTAGCGTGGGGCTGGAAAGAAAAACTGTTTTTT.

J is TRBJ2-1 and V is TRBV7-9; D possibly corresponds to TRBD2 (5 bases). The CDR3 runs to 11 residues. V lost 6 bases to trimming and J lost 13 bases, with 13 bases between them. Germline V CDR1 and CDR2: SEHNR, FQNEAQ (reference sequence). The CDR3 protein is CASRGAVFQFF. The CDR3 bases are TGTGCCAGCAGAGGAGCGGTATTTCAGTTCTTC. Based on the CDR3 plus reference TRBV7-9 and TRBJ2-1, the full variable domain is DTGVSQNPRHKITKRGQNVTFRCDPISEHNRLYWYRQTLGQGPEFLTYFQNEAQLEKSRLLSDRFSAERPKGSFSTLEIQRTEQGDSAMYLCASRGAVFQFFGPGTRLTVL.

This clonotype was seen a handful of times. This chain links TRBV21-1 with TRBJ1-1. TRBV21-1 is classified as a pseudogene. The CDR3 runs 14 residues. CDR3 region: CASSKLIGFAEAFF. The CDR3 DNA reads TGTGCCAGCAGCAAATTAATAGGGTTCGCTGAAGCTTTCTTT.

This clonotype was seen more than once but under ten times. V gene TRBV5-1 combines with J gene TRBJ2-3; 14 positions agree with TRBD2. CDR1 and CDR2 from the germline V gene are SGHRS and YFSETQ. Trimming cost V 4 bases and J 6 bases; bases outside gene matches: 7. This CDR3 contains 16 residues. The CDR3 is CASSHPGTSGSDTQYF. The CDR3, as DNA: TGCGCCAGCAGCCATCCCGGGACTAGCGGGAGCGATACGCAGTATTTT.

This chain links TRBV27 with TRBJ2-1; TRBD2 might be the D (6 bases). Trimming removed 6 bases from V and 0 bases from J, with 12 bases in between. The CDR3 length is 15 residues. Germline CDR1 and CDR2: MNHEY and SMNVEV (reference sequence). CDR3 sequence: CASRRLVYSYNEQFF. CDR3 in DNA: TGTGCCAGCAGGAGACTAGTTTACTCCTACAATGAGCAGTTCTTC.

Only a few counts were recorded for this clonotype. The rearrangement links TRBV27 to TRBJ1-5; D is perhaps TRBD1 (5 bases). Trimming removed 3 bases from V and 6 bases from J, with 12 bases in between. This CDR3 has 14 residues. Germline V lookup: CDR1 MNHEY, CDR2 SMNVEV (reference sequence). The DNA of the CDR3 is TGTGCCAGCAGTTTCGGAGGGGCTGGTCAGCCCCAGCATTTT. Protein sequence: CASSFGGAGQPQHF.

This clonotype was detected ten times or more. The chain employs TRBV20-1 and TRBJ2-6, with no clear D. Between the trimmed V and J ends, which lost 7 bases and 2 bases, there was a span of 15 bases. Germline V gives CDR1 DFQATT, CDR2 SNEGSKA (reference sequence). The CDR3 is 15 amino acids. The CDR3 sequence: CSGIPWTAGANVLTF. CDR3 bases: TGCAGTGGGATCCCATGGACCGCTGGGGCCAACGTCCTGACTTTC.

V is TRBV7-9 and J is TRBJ2-7, with 7 bases identical to TRBD2. The CDR3 contains 15 residues. Germline assignment: CDR1 SEHNR and CDR2 FQNEAQ (reference sequence). With 2 bases clipped from V and 7 bases from J, the junction kept 11 bases outside the gene matches. CDR3: CASSLISGRFGEQYF. For the CDR3, the DNA is TGTGCCAGCAGCTTAATTAGCGGGCGCTTCGGGGAGCAGTACTTC. Together with reference TRBV7-9 and TRBJ2-7, the CDR3 gives the full variable domain: DTGVSQNPRHKITKRGQNVTFRCDPISEHNRLYWYRQTLGQGPEFLTYFQNEAQLEKSRLLSDRFSAERPKGSFSTLEIQRTEQGDSAMYLCASSLISGRFGEQYFGPGTRLTVT.

Only a few counts were recorded for this clonotype. The chain uses TRBV14 and TRBJ2-2; no reliable D call. The CDR3 covers 14 residues. V lost 1 base, J lost 7 bases, and 10 bases lay in between. CDR1 SGHDN and CDR2 FVKESK come from the germline V gene. CDR3 sequence: CASSQVWVGGELFF. Written as DNA, the CDR3 is TGTGCCAGCAGCCAAGTCTGGGTAGGCGGGGAGCTGTTTTTT.

The rearrangement links TRBV6-5 to TRBJ1-6; D unclear. V lost 3 bases, J lost 7 bases, and 19 bases lay in between. The germline V gene has CDR1 MNHEY and CDR2 SVGAGI. The CDR3 is 17 residues long. CDR3 loop: CASSYPPSASPNSPLHF. DNA for the CDR3: TGTGCCAGCAGTTATCCCCCGTCGGCGTCGCCAAATTCACCCCTCCACTTT.

This clonotype has a handful of counts. V gene TRBV19 combines with J gene TRBJ2-7; TRBD2 is a possible D gene (6 bases). There are 16 residues in the CDR3. Germline V gene sequence: CDR1 LNHDA, CDR2 SQIVND (reference sequence). The V gene lost 3 bases and the J gene lost 3 bases, with 18 bases spanning the gap. In DNA, the CDR3 is TGTGCCAGTAGTATCGAGTACGGGACTGGGGACTACGAGCAGTACTTC. This codes for CASSIEYGTGDYEQYF.

There are many counts of this clonotype. The chain joins TRBV7-2 to TRBJ2-2, with D hard to call. Trimming took off 5 bases at V and 8 bases at J, with 12 bases between the two ends. The CDR3 spans 13 residues. Germline values: CDR1 SGHTA, CDR2 FQGNSA. Written as DNA, the CDR3 is TGTGCCAGCAGCGTAAGGTTTTCGGGGGAGCTGTTTTTT. Translated, it gives CASSVRFSGELFF.